The 26 T cell receptor beta chains below were found in one sample sequenced in a study of blood T cell repertoires in COVID-19. The protocol was immunoSEQ multiplex PCR, while the TCRdb copy is restricted to in-frame clones and leaves out a portion. This table holds some 370,000 clones, 80% to 90% found once. The sample was peripheral blood. These receptors originate from a young woman with COVID-19, enrolled during active disease.

This clone was observed a few times. The chain combines TRBV6-6 with TRBJ1-4; D perhaps matches TRBD1 (5 bases). CDR1 and CDR2 (germline): MNHNY, SVGAGI (reference sequence). CDR3 length: 14 amino acids. Trimming cost V 3 bases and J 4 bases, with 9 bases left between them. CDR3 sequence (DNA): TGTGCCAGCAGTTATACAGGCGATAATGAAAAACTGTTTTTT. Its translation is CASSYTGDNEKLFF.

J is TRBJ2-7 and V is TRBV4-3; 10 positions agree with TRBD2. Trimming cost V 5 bases and J 3 bases; bases outside gene matches: 4. The CDR3 runs to 14 residues. Germline V CDR1 and CDR2: LGHNA, YSLEER. CDR3 sequence: CASSNGLADYEQYF. The CDR3 DNA reads as TGCGCCAGCAGCAATGGACTAGCGGACTACGAGCAGTACTTC.

This clone was observed once. The chain has TRBV11-2 and TRBJ2-4; 7 bases match TRBD1. J was trimmed by 0 bases and V by 5 bases; bases with no gene match: 13. Germline V gene lookup returns CDR1 SGHAT and CDR2 FQNNGV. This CDR3 region has 18 residues. The CDR3 region has the DNA TGTGCCAGCAGCACCCGGACAGGACTTACTATAGCCAAAAACATTCAGTACTTC. Translation: CASSTRTGLTIAKNIQYF.

J is TRBJ2-1 and V is TRBV10-2; tentative D call: TRBD2 (6 bases). V gave up 3 bases and J gave up 2 bases, with 11 bases separating them. The germline CDR1 and CDR2 sequences are WSHSY and SAAADI. The CDR3 is made up of 15 amino acids. CDR3 nucleotides: TGCGCCAGCAGTGATCAGGGAGGCACCTACAATGAGCAGTTCTTC. Residues: CASSDQGGTYNEQFF.

V and J are TRBV19 and TRBJ2-1, with TRBD1 matching 9 bases. V trimming: 5 bases; J trimming: 3 bases; junction bases outside the gene matches: 2. This CDR3 contains 14 residues. From germline, CDR1 is LNHDA and CDR2 SQIVND (reference sequence). For the CDR3, the DNA is TGTGCCAGTAGTCACAGGGGGCTCTACAATGAGCAGTTCTTC. Its protein is CASSHRGLYNEQFF. Filled out from reference TRBV19 and TRBJ2-1, the complete variable domain reads DGGITQSPKYLFRKEGQNVTLSCEQNLNHDAMYWYRQDPGQGLRLIYYSQIVNDFQKGDIAEGYSVSREKKESFPLTVTSAQKNPTAFYLCASSHRGLYNEQFFGPGTRLTVL.

The chain carries TRBV4-3 and TRBJ2-5, with 11 nucleotides matching TRBD1. V was clipped by 2 bases and J by 3 bases; unmatched bases: 8. Germline V gene lookup returns CDR1 LGHNA and CDR2 YSLEER. The CDR3 has 17 residues. DNA for the CDR3: TGCGCCAGCAGCCAATACACGGGGACAGGGGGTAAAGAGACCCAGTACTTC. It yields the protein CASSQYTGTGGKETQYF.

This chain joins TRBV24-1 and TRBJ2-3; no clear D gene. Germline lookup yields CDR1 KGHDR and CDR2 SFDVKD. V was trimmed by 9 bases and J by 1 base, leaving 13 bases between them. This CDR3 has 14 residues. The CDR3 region is CATQDITGTDTQYF. The CDR3 DNA sequence: TGTGCCACCCAGGATATTACTGGCACAGATACGCAGTATTTT.

This clone was observed a few times. The CDR3 region has the DNA TGTGCCAGCAGTGAATGGACAGTCAACTCTGGGGCCAACGTCCTGACTTTC. Translating gives CASSEWTVNSGANVLTF. This rearrangement joins TRBV25-1 to TRBJ2-6; a weak D match, TRBD1 (6 bases). The CDR3 runs 17 residues. In germline, CDR1 is MGHDK, CDR2 SYGVNS. Trimming shortened V by 1 base and J by 0 bases, and 10 bases separated the two germline ends.

The chain employs TRBV7-9 and TRBJ1-4, with 9 bases identical to TRBD1. V dropped 1 base and J dropped 8; count of bases not matched to a gene: 11. The V gene's germline CDR1 is SEHNR and CDR2 FQNEAQ (reference sequence). There are 17 residues in the CDR3. The CDR3 reads CASSLVEFRDRDEKLFF. The CDR3 bases are TGTGCCAGCAGCTTAGTCGAATTTAGGGACAGGGACGAAAAACTGTTTTTT.

This chain links TRBV9 with TRBJ2-7, with D tentatively TRBD2 (7 bases). The CDR3 has 15 residues. V shed 4 bases and J shed 3 bases, with 17 bases lying between them. CDR1 is SGDLS and CDR2 is YYNGEE in the germline V gene. CDR3 sequence (DNA): TGTGCCAGCAGCTCCCGGGGGGACACCAACTACGAGCAGTACTTC. Amino acids: CASSSRGDTNYEQYF.

The genes are TRBV5-5 and TRBJ1-2; 8 bases are shared with TRBD1. CDR3 size: 13 residues. Germline trimming cut 4 bases from V and 6 bases from J; bases unmatched to any gene: 5. The V gene's germline CDR1 is SGHKS and CDR2 YYEKEE (reference sequence). The CDR3 coding sequence is TGTGCCAGCAGCCAGGGACAGGTAGATGGCTACACCTTC. It is translated as CASSQGQVDGYTF. Full variable domain (rest looked up from reference TRBV5-5 and TRBJ1-2): DAGVTQSPTHLIKTRGQQVTLRCSPISGHKSVSWYQQVLGQGPQFIFQYYEKEERGRGNFPDRFSARQFPNYSSELNVNALLLGDSALYLCASSQGQVDGYTFGSGTRLTVV.

The chain couples TRBV27 to TRBJ2-7; 8 nucleotides agree with TRBD2. This CDR3 spans 13 amino acids. The germline V gene encodes CDR1 MNHEY and CDR2 SMNVEV (reference sequence). V trimming: 3 bases; J trimming: 5 bases; junction bases outside the gene matches: 3. The CDR3 sequence: CASSFGLANEQYF. The CDR3 DNA sequence: TGTGCCAGCAGTTTCGGACTAGCCAACGAGCAGTACTTC.

The rearrangement links TRBV12-5 to TRBJ2-5; a weak D match, TRBD2 (5 bases). Germline V CDR1 and CDR2: LGHNT, FRNRAP. The CDR3 is 13 amino acids. The V end lost 0 bases, the J end lost 4 bases, and 6 bases lay between the germline ends. The CDR3 here is CASGLVLVETQYF. The CDR3 bases are TGTGCTAGTGGTTTGGTACTAGTAGAGACCCAGTACTTC.

The rearrangement links TRBV5-1 to TRBJ2-7, with 7 bases aligning to TRBD2. The V gene end was trimmed by 4 bases and the J gene end by 6 bases; junction bases not matched to a gene: 7. The length of the CDR3 is 13 residues. The germline gives CDR1 SGHRS, CDR2 YFSETQ. The CDR3 DNA follows: TGCGCCAGCAGCCTTAGCGGGTTCGGCGAGCAGTACTTC. It yields the protein CASSLSGFGEQYF.

This clone was observed a single time. The rearrangement links TRBV28 to TRBJ1-2; TRBD1 is a possible D gene (5 bases). V was cut by 4 bases and J by 5 bases, with 11 bases left in between. The CDR3 contains 13 residues. The germline V gene encodes CDR1 MDHEN and CDR2 SYDVKM. The CDR3 reads CASSSGHLYGYTF. The CDR3 DNA reads TGTGCCAGCAGTTCCGGACACTTATATGGCTACACCTTC.

This clone appeared once. J is TRBJ2-3 and V is TRBV5-4; 10 bases align to TRBD1. Per germline, CDR1 SGHNT and CDR2 YYREEE (reference sequence). The CDR3 covers 16 residues. V gave up 0 bases and J gave up 1 base; unmatched junction bases: 2. CDR3 DNA sequence: TGTGCCAGCAGCTTGGGTGGGACAGGGGGCACAGATACGCAGTATTTT. As protein: CASSLGGTGGTDTQYF.

DNA for the CDR3: TGTGCCAGCAGTTACTCGACTAGTTACGAGCAGTACTTC. Protein sequence: CASSYSTSYEQYF. The rearrangement joins TRBV6-5 to TRBJ2-7; a possible D gene is TRBD2 (6 bases). With 0 bases removed from V and 4 bases from J, the gap between germline ends came to 7 bases. The CDR3 totals 13 residues. The germline CDR1 and CDR2 sequences are MNHEY and SVGAGI.

This chain connects TRBV6-4 to TRBJ2-7; 10 bases match TRBD2. Germline CDR1 reads MRHNA; CDR2 reads SNTAGT. Trimming cost V 10 bases and J 3 bases; bases outside gene matches: 9. The CDR3 covers 14 residues. In DNA form, the CDR3 reads TGTGCCAACCGGACTAGCGGACCAATCTACGAGCAGTACTTC. Translated, it gives CANRTSGPIYEQYF.

This clone was seen once. The gene calls are TRBV28 and TRBJ1-4; TRBD1 aligns across 7 bases. Trimming at V came to 2 bases and at J to 2 bases, leaving 2 bases not matched to a gene. CDR1 is MDHEN and CDR2 is SYDVKM in the germline V gene. The CDR3 sequence is 15 residues long. This CDR3 reads CASSLGTETNEKLFF. CDR3 bases: TGTGCCAGCAGTTTAGGGACAGAGACTAATGAAAAACTGTTTTTT. The variable domain in full, with the rest retrieved from reference TRBV28 and TRBJ1-4, is DVKVTQSSRYLVKRTGEKVFLECVQDMDHENMFWYRQDPGLGLRLIYFSYDVKMKEKGDIPEGYSVSREKKERFSLILESASTNQTSMYLCASSLGTETNEKLFFGSGTQLSVL.

The V and J genes are TRBV7-9 and TRBJ1-1, with D perhaps matching TRBD1 (5 bases). The germline V gene encodes CDR1 SEHNR and CDR2 FQNEAQ (reference sequence). This CDR3 region has 11 residues. V lost 3 bases and J lost 7, with 6 bases in between. The CDR3 DNA sequence: TGTGCCAGCAGCTTCAGGGATGAAGCTTTCTTT. Protein sequence: CASSFRDEAFF.

The chain joins TRBV7-8 to TRBJ2-7; 8 nucleotides line up with TRBD2. This CDR3 has 14 residues. V was pared by 2 bases and J by 2 bases, with 2 bases of the junction left unmatched. Germline V lookup: CDR1 SGHVS, CDR2 FQNEAQ. DNA of the CDR3: TGTGCCAGCAGCTTAAGCGGGAGTACCTACGAGCAGTACTTC. Protein sequence: CASSLSGSTYEQYF.

This clone was detected a few times. This sample includes further DNA sequences coding for the same CDR3. This chain links TRBV5-1 with TRBJ2-1, with a weak D call TRBD2 (5 bases). CDR3 length equals 15 residues. Per the germline V gene, CDR1 is SGHRS and CDR2 is YFSETQ. V was shortened by 0 bases and J by 0 bases, with 7 bases between the two germline ends. For the CDR3, the DNA is TGCGCCAGCAGCTTGGGAGGGAGCTCCTACAATGAGCAGTTCTTC. It specifies CASSLGGSSYNEQFF.

V gene TRBV9 combines with J gene TRBJ2-1; 7 bases map to TRBD2. The germline V gene has CDR1 SGDLS and CDR2 YYNGEE. CDR3 length: 15 amino acids. The V and J ends lost 2 bases and 9 bases, in that order; junction bases with no gene match: 11. The chain's CDR3 is CASSVALAALSEQFF. CDR3 in DNA: TGTGCCAGCAGCGTTGCCCTAGCGGCCTTATCTGAGCAGTTCTTC.

The chain carries TRBV5-4 and TRBJ2-7; D perhaps matches TRBD1 (6 bases). V was shortened by 3 bases and J by 7 bases, with 20 bases between the two germline ends. The CDR3 consists of 15 residues. Germline V lookup: CDR1 SGHNT, CDR2 YYREEE (reference sequence). CDR3 nucleotides: TGTGCCAGCAGCTCGGACAGCTCCTCCGTTGGGGAGCAGTACTTC. Its protein product is CASSSDSSSVGEQYF.

This chain connects TRBV2 to TRBJ2-7, with D possibly TRBD2 on 5 matching bases. This CDR3 comprises 16 residues. The ends were cut back, 4 bases at V and 0 bases at J, with 16 bases in the middle. CDR1 and CDR2 (germline): SNHLY, FYNNEI. CDR3 region: CASSGETLTTSYEQYF. Here the CDR3 DNA reads TGTGCCAGCAGTGGGGAGACACTAACCACCTCCTACGAGCAGTACTTC.

The chain carries TRBV6-6 and TRBJ1-1, with a weak D call TRBD1 (5 bases). V lost 5 bases and J 1 base, leaving 11 bases between the germline ends. The CDR3 is 14 amino acids. The germline gives CDR1 MNHNY, CDR2 SVGAGI (reference sequence). CDR3 region: CASSDRTPNTEAFF. The CDR3 DNA reads as TGTGCCAGCAGTGACCGGACACCGAACACTGAAGCTTTCTTT.